This note documents a single T cell receptor beta chain sequence. Its cognate antigen is unknown. This entry is derived from a study of blood T cells in healthy people across ages. The study, taken as a whole, reports: Any conclusive comparison of naive versus antigen-experienced cells was prevented by using unsorted PBMCs.

Unmatched junction bases numbered 4, after V lost 8 bases and J lost 3 bases. CDR3 length: 12 residues. Germline V gene lookup returns CDR1 SGHVT and CDR2 SQSDAQ. A second PCR of roughly 7 to 11 cycles used a sample-barcoded 5' primer and a J-beta primer mix. TCRdb processed the 5' RACE reads anew with MiXCR; each CDR3 protein has one entry. The sample records approximately 800,000 distinct CDR3 sequences, 58% being singletons. V gene TRBV7-4 combines with J gene TRBJ2-7; 7 bases are shared with TRBD2. The TCR was taken from a man aged 30 to 45 in good health. The sample was blood. The CDR3 nucleotides are TGTGCCAGCCCTAGCGGAGACTACGAGCAGTACTTC. It is translated as CASPSGDYEQYF.